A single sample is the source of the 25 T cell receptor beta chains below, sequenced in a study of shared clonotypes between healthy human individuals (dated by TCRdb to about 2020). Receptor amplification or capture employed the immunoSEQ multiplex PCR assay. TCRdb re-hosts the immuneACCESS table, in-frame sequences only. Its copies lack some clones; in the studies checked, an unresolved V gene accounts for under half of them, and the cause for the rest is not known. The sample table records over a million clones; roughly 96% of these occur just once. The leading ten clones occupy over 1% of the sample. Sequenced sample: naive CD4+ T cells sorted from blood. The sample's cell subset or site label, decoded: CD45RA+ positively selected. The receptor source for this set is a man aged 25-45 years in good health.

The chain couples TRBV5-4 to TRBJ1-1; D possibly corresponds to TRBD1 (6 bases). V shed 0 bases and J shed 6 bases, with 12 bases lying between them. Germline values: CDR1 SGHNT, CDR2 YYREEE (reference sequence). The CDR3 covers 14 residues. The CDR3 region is CASSLAGGKAEAFF. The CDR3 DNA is TGTGCCAGCAGCTTGGCGGGGGGCAAGGCTGAAGCTTTCTTT.

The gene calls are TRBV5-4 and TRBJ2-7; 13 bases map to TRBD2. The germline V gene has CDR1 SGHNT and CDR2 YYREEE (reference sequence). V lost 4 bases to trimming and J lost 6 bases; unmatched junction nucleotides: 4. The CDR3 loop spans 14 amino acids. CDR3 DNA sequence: TGTGCCAGCAGCGGCGGACTAGCGGGAGCCGAGCAGTACTTC. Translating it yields CASSGGLAGAEQYF.

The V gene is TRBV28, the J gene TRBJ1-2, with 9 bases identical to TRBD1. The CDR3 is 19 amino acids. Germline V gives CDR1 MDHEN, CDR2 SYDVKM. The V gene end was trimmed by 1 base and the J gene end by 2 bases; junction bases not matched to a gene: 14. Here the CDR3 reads CASSLLGIQGADSNYGYTF. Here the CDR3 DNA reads TGTGCCAGCAGTTTATTGGGTATACAGGGGGCGGACTCGAACTATGGCTACACCTTC.

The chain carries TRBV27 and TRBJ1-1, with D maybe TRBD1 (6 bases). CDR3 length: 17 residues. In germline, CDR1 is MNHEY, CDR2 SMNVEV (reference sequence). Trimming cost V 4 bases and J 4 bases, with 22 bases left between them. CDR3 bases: TGTGCCAGCAGTTCTAGGCGGGCAGGGGTGAGGTTCACTGAAGCTTTCTTT. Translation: CASSSRRAGVRFTEAFF.

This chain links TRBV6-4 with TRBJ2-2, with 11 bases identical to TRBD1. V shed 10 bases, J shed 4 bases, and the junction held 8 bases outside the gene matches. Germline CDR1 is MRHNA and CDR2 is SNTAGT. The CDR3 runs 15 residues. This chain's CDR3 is CATSPGTGGTGELFF. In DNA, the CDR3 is TGTGCCACCTCCCCCGGGACAGGGGGCACCGGGGAGCTGTTTTTT.

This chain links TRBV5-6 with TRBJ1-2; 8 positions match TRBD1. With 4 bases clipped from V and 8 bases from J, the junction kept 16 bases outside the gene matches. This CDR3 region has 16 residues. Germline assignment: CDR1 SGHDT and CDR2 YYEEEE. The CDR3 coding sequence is TGTGCCAGCAGCCCTGACAGGGGCTGGGCGCGGGGGGGCTACACCTTC. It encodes CASSPDRGWARGGYTF.

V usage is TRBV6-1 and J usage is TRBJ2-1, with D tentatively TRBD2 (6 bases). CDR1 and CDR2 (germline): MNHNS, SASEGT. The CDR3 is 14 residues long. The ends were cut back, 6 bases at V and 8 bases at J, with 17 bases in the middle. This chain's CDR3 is CASSLLTSIDEQFF. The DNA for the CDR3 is TGTGCCAGCAGCCTACTTACTAGCATCGATGAGCAGTTCTTC.

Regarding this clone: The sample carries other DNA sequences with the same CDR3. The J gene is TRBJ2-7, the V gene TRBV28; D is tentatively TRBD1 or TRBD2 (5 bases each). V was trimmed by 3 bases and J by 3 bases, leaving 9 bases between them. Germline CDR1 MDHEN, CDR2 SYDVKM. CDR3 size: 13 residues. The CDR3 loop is CASSLGPFYEQYF. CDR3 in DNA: TGTGCCAGCAGTTTGGGACCATTCTACGAGCAGTACTTC.

In nucleotides, the CDR3 is TGTGCCAGCAAACACGGGAGGCCCCCTTACGAGCAGTACTTC. Its translation is CASKHGRPPYEQYF. The chain links TRBV28 to TRBJ2-7; 7 positions agree with TRBD2. Germline V gene data show CDR1 as MDHEN and CDR2 as SYDVKM. V shed 7 bases, J shed 4 bases, and the junction held 10 bases outside the gene matches. The CDR3 covers 14 residues.

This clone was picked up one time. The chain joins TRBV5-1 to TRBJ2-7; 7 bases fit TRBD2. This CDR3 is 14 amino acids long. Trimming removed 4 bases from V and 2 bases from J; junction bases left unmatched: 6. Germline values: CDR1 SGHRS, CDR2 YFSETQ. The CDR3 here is CASSARDYPYEQYF. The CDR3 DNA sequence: TGCGCCAGCAGCGCCCGGGACTACCCCTACGAGCAGTACTTC.

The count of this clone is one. The CDR3 DNA reads as TGTGCCAGCAGCCGCGGGAGGACCTACGAGCAGTACTTC. It is translated as CASSRGRTYEQYF. V and J are TRBV6-5 and TRBJ2-7; 8 bases fit TRBD2. The CDR3 spans 13 residues. Unmatched junction bases numbered 3, after V lost 6 bases and J lost 2 bases. Germline loops: CDR1 MNHEY, CDR2 SVGAGI.

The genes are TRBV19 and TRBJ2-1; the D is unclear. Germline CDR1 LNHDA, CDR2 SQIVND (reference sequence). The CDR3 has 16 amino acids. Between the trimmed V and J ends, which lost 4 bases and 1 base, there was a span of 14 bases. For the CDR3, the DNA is TGTGCCAGTAGTACCCCACGGGCCCGATCCTACAATGAGCAGTTCTTC. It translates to CASSTPRARSYNEQFF.

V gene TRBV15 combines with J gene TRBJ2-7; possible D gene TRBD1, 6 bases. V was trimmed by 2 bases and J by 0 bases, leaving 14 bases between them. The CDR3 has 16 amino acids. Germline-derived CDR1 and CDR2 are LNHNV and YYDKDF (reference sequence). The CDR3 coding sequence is TGTGCCACCAGCAGACGCCTCCGGGACATCTCCTACGAGCAGTACTTC. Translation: CATSRRLRDISYEQYF.

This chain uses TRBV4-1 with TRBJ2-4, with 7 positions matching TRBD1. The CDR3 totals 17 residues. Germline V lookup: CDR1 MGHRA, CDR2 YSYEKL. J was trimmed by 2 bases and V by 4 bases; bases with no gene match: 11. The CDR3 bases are TGCGCCAGCAGCCCGCTTGTGGGCAGGGGGACCAAAAACATTCAGTACTTC. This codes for CASSPLVGRGTKNIQYF.

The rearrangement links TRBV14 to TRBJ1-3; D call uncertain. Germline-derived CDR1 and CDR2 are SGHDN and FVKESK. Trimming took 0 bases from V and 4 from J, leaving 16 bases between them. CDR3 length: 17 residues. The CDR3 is CASSQDFGVGWGNTIYF. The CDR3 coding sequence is TGTGCCAGCAGCCAAGATTTTGGGGTCGGGTGGGGAAACACCATATATTTT.

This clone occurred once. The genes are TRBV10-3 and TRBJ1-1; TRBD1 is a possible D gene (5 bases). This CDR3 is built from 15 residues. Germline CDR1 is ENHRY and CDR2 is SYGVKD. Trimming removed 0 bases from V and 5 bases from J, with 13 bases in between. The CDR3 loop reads CAISESPQGTTEAFF. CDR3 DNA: TGTGCCATCAGTGAGTCGCCTCAGGGTACTACTGAAGCTTTCTTT.

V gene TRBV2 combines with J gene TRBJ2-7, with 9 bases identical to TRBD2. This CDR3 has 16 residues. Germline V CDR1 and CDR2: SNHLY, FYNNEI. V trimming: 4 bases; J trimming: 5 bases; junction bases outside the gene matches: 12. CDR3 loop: CASSGDLAGRSDEQYF. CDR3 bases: TGTGCCAGCAGTGGAGACCTAGCGGGAAGATCAGACGAGCAGTACTTC.

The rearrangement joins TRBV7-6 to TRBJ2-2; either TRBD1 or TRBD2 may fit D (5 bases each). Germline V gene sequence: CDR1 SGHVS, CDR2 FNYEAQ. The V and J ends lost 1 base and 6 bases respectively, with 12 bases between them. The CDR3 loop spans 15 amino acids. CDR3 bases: TGTGCCAGCAGCTTAGGAGCTTTGGGGGCCGGGGAGCTGTTTTTT. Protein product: CASSLGALGAGELFF.

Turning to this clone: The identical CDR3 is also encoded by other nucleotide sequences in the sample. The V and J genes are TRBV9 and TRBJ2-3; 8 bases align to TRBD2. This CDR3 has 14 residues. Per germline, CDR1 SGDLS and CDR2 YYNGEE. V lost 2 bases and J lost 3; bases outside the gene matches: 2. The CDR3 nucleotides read TGTGCCAGCAGCGTGGGCGGGAGGACAGATACGCAGTATTTT. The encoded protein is CASSVGGRTDTQYF.

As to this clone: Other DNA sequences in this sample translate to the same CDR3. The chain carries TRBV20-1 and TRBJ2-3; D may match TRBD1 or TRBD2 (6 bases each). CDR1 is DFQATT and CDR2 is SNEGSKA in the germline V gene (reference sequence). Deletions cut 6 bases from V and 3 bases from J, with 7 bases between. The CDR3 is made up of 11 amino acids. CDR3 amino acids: CSAGGTDTQYF. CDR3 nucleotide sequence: TGCAGTGCAGGGGGGACAGATACGCAGTATTTT.

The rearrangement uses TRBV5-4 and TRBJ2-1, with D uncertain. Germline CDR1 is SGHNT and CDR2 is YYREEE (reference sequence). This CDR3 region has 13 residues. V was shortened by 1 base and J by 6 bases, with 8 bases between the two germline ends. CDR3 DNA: TGTGCCAGCAGCTTGCCGGGCCCCAATGAGCAGTTCTTC. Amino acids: CASSLPGPNEQFF.

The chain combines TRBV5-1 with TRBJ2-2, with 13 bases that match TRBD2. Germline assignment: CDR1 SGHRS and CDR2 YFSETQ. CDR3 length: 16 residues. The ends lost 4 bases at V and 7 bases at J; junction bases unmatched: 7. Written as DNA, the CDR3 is TGCGCCAGCAGCAGACTAGCGGGAGGTAGTAACGGGGAGCTGTTTTTT. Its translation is CASSRLAGGSNGELFF.

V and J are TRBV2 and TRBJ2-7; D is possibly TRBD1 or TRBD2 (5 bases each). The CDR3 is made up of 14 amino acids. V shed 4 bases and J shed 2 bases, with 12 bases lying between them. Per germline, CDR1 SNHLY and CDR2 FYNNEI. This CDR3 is CASSGDRGPYEQYF. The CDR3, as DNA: TGTGCCAGCAGTGGGGACCGGGGCCCCTACGAGCAGTACTTC.

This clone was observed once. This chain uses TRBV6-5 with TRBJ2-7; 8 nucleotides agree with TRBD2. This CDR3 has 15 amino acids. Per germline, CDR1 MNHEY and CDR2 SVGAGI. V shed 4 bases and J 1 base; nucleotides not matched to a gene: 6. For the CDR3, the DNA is TGTGCCAGCAGTTCCCCGGGACTAGGATCCTACGAGCAGTACTTC. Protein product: CASSSPGLGSYEQYF.

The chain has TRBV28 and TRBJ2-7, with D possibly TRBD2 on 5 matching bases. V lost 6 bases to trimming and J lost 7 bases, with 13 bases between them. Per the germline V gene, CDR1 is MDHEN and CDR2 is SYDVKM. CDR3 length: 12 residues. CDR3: CASSSGLSEQYF. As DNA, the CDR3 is TGTGCCAGCAGCTCTGGACTGTCTGAGCAGTACTTC.